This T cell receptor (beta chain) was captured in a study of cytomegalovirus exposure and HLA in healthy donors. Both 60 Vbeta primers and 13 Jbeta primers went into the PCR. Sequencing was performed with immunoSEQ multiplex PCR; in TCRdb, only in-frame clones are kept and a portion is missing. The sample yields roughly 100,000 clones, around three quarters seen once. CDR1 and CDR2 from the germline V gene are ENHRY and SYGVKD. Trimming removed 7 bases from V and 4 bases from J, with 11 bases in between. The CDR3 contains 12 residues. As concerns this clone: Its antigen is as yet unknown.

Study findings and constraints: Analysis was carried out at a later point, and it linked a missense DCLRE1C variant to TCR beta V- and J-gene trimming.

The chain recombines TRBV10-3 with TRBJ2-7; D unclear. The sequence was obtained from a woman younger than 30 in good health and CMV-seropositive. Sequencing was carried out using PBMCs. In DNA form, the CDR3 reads TGTGCCATCATGCAGGAAGGATACGAGCAGTACTTC. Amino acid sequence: CAIMQEGYEQYF.